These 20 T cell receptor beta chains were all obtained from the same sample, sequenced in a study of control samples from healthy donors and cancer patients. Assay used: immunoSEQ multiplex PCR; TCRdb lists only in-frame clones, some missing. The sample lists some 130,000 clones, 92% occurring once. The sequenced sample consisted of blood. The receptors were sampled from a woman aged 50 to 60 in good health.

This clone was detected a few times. The CDR3 is CAWSGEELAFF. The CDR3 nucleotides read TGTGCCTGGAGTGGGGAAGAACTAGCTTTCTTT. The V and J genes are TRBV30 and TRBJ1-1; D is undetermined. This CDR3 has 11 residues. Germline CDR1 reads GTSNPN; CDR2 reads SVGIG (reference sequence). V gave up 1 base and J gave up 10 bases, with 10 bases separating them.

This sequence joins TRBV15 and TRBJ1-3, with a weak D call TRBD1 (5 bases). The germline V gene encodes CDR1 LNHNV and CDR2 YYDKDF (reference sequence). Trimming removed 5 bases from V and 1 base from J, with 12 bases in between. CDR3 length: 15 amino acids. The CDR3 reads CATSPGRESGNTIYF. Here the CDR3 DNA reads TGTGCCACCAGCCCGGGACGTGAGTCTGGAAACACCATATATTTT.

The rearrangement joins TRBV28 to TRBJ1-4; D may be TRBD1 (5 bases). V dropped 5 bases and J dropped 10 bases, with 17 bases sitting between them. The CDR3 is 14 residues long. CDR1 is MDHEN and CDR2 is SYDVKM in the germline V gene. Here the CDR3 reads CASSLPQVGGKLFF. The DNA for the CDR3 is TGTGCCAGCAGTCTCCCACAGGTCGGGGGAAAACTGTTTTTT.

This chain's CDR3 is CASTPLGQRPSGNTIYF. CDR3 nucleotides: TGTGCCAGTACCCCACTAGGACAGCGTCCCTCTGGAAACACCATATATTTT. The gene calls are TRBV19 and TRBJ1-3; D might be TRBD1 (6 bases). The CDR3 consists of 17 residues. CDR1 LNHDA and CDR2 SQIVND come from the germline V gene (reference sequence). The ends were cut back, 7 bases at V and 0 bases at J, with 19 bases in the middle.

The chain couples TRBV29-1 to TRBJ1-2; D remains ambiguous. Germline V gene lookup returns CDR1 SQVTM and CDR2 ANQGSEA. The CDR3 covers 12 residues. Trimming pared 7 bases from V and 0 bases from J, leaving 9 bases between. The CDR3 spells CSGTGANYGYTF. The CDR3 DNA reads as TGCAGCGGGACTGGTGCTAACTATGGCTACACCTTC.

The CDR3 nucleotides read TGTGCCACCAGCACGGGGGCCACACAGTACGGAGCTTTCTTT. Its protein is CATSTGATQYGAFF. The chain recombines TRBV15 with TRBJ1-1; weak D call: TRBD1 (6 bases). The germline CDR1 and CDR2 sequences are LNHNV and YYDKDF (reference sequence). The CDR3 has 14 amino acids. V was pared by 4 bases and J by 10 bases, with 19 bases between. The full variable domain, rest sourced from reference TRBV15 and TRBJ1-1, is DAMVIQNPRYQVTQFGKPVTLSCSQTLNHNVMYWYQQKSSQAPKLLFHYYDKDFNNEADTPDNFQSRRPNTSFCFLDIRSPGLGDTAMYLCATSTGATQYGAFFGQGTRLTVV.

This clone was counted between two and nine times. As DNA, the CDR3 is TGTGCCACCGAGCCCCGGGACAGACCCTACGAGCAGTACTTC. It yields the protein CATEPRDRPYEQYF. This sequence joins TRBV2 and TRBJ2-7; TRBD1 matches at 7 bases. The J segment lost 2 bases and the V segment lost 10 bases, leaving 11 bases of the junction unmatched. CDR1 is SNHLY, CDR2 FYNNEI, per germline. The CDR3 loop spans 14 amino acids.

The CDR3 region is CASSFNPRTDTQYF. For the CDR3, the DNA is TGTGCCAGCAGTTTTAACCCCCGCACAGATACGCAGTATTTT. The V call is TRBV27, the J call TRBJ2-3; D remains unclear. This CDR3 comprises 14 residues. Germline V gives CDR1 MNHEY, CDR2 SMNVEV (reference sequence). V lost 3 bases to trimming and J lost 1 base, with 8 bases between them.

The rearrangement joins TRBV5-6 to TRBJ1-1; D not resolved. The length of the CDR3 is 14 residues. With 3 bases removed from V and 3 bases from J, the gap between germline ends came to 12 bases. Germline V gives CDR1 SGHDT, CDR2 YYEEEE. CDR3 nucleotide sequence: TGTGCCAGCAGCTCCACCCCAAAGGACACTGAAGCTTTCTTT. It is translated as CASSSTPKDTEAFF.

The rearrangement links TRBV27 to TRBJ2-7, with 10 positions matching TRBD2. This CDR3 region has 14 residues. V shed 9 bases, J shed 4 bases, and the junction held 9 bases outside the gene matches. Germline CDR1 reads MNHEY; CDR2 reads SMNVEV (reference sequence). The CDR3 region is CASSSGRRVYEQYF. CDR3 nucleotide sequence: TGTGCCAGTTCTAGCGGGAGAAGAGTATACGAGCAGTACTTC.

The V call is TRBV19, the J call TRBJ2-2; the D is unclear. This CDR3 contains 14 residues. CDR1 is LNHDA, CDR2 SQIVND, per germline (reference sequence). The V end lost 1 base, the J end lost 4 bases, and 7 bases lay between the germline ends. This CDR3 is CASSIGVSTGELFF. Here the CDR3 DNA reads TGTGCCAGTAGTATAGGGGTTTCCACCGGGGAGCTGTTTTTT.

The CDR3 sequence is CASSVGGGSSGNTIYF. The CDR3 DNA reads as TGTGCCAGCAGCGTAGGGGGAGGCTCCTCTGGAAACACCATATATTTT. The rearrangement links TRBV9 to TRBJ1-3, with unresolved D. V was clipped by 0 bases and J by 0 bases, with 10 bases between them. The CDR3 is 16 amino acids. CDR1 and CDR2 from the germline V gene are SGDLS and YYNGEE.

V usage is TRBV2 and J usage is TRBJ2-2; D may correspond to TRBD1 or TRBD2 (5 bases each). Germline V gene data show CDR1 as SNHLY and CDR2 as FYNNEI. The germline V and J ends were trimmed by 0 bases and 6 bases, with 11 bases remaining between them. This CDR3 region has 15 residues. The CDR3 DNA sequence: TGTGCCAGCAGTGAAGCGTCAAGGGGACCCGGGGAGCTGTTTTTT. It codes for CASSEASRGPGELFF.

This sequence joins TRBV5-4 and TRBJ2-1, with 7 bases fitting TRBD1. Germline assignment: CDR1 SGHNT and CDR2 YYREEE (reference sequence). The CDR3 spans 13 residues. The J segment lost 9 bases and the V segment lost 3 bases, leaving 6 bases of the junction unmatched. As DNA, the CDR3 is TGTGCCAGCAGCTCCTACAGGGGCGGTGAGCAGTTCTTC. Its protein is CASSSYRGGEQFF.

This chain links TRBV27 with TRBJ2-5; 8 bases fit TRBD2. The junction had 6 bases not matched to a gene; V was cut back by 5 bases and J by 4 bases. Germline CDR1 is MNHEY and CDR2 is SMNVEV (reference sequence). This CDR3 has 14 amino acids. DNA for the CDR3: TGTGCCAGCAGTGTCAGCGGGAGTAGAGAGACCCAGTACTTC. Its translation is CASSVSGSRETQYF.

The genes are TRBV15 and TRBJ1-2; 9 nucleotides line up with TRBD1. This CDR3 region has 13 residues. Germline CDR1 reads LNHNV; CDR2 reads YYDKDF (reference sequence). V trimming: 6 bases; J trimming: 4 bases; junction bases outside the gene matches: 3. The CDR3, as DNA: TGTGCCACCAGAGTGACAGGGGGCTATGGCTACACCTTC. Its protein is CATRVTGGYGYTF.

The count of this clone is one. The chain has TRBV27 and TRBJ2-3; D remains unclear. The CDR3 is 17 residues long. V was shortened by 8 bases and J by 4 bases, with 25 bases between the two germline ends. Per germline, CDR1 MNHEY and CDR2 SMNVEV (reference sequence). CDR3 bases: TGTGCCAGCCCGTCTAAGCGTCCCACCCGTACCCCAGATACGCAGTATTTT. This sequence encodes CASPSKRPTRTPDTQYF.

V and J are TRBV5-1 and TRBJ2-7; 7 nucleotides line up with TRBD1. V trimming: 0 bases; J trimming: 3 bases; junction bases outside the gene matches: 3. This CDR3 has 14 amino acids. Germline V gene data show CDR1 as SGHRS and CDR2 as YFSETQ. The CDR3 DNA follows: TGCGCCAGCAGCTTGGGGGACAGTCTCTACGAGCAGTACTTC. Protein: CASSLGDSLYEQYF.

Written as DNA, the CDR3 is TGTGCCAGTAGTATGGTAGAGAACTATGGCTACACCTTC. Translation gives CASSMVENYGYTF. The rearrangement uses TRBV19 and TRBJ1-2; D gene unclear. Trimming cost V 3 bases and J 2 bases, with 7 bases left between them. Per the germline V gene, CDR1 is LNHDA and CDR2 is SQIVND (reference sequence). The CDR3 covers 13 residues. The whole variable domain, remainder taken from reference TRBV19 and TRBJ1-2, is DGGITQSPKYLFRKEGQNVTLSCEQNLNHDAMYWYRQDPGQGLRLIYYSQIVNDFQKGDIAEGYSVSREKKESFPLTVTSAQKNPTAFYLCASSMVENYGYTFGSGTRLTVV.

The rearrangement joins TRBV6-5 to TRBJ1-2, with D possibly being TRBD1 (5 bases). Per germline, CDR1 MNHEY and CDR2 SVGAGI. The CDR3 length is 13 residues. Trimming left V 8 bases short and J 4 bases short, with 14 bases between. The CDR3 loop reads CASQSQGGYGYTF. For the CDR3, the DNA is TGTGCCAGCCAATCGCAGGGTGGCTATGGCTACACCTTC.